The 19 T cell receptor beta chains given below trace back to one sample, sequenced in a study of shared clonotypes between healthy human individuals. The naive CD8 fraction comprised CD45RO-negative cells positively selected for CCR7 and excluded terminally differentiated effector memory CD45RA+ cells. Assay used: immunoSEQ multiplex PCR; TCRdb lists only in-frame clones, some missing. The top ten hold around 0.21% of the sample, which has roughly 770,000 clones, approximately 96% seen once. Specimen: naive CD8+ T cells sorted from blood. These receptors were taken from a man aged 30 to 45 in good health.

The chain couples TRBV7-9 to TRBJ2-7, with 11 nucleotides matching TRBD2. CDR1 and CDR2 (germline): SEHNR, FQNEAQ (reference sequence). The CDR3 is 18 residues long. Trimming cost V 6 bases and J 3 bases; bases outside gene matches: 16. CDR3 DNA: TGTGCCAGCAGTTCAGGTGGGACTAGCGGAAGTGGTAGCTACGAGCAGTACTTC. It codes for CASSSGGTSGSGSYEQYF.

Details on this clone: The same CDR3 arises from other DNA sequences in this sample as well. V is TRBV9 and J is TRBJ2-5, with TRBD2 matching 7 bases. Trimming removed 0 bases from V and 2 bases from J; junction bases left unmatched: 1. Germline-derived CDR1 and CDR2 are SGDLS and YYNGEE. This CDR3 has 14 amino acids. CDR3 coding DNA: TGTGCCAGCAGCGTAGTGGGGGGGCAAGAGACCCAGTACTTC. It translates to CASSVVGGQETQYF.

V and J are TRBV4-1 and TRBJ1-1, with D perhaps matching TRBD1 (5 bases). The CDR3 length is 14 residues. Trimming stripped 3 bases from V and 7 bases from J, with 15 bases between. Germline CDR1 is MGHRA and CDR2 is YSYEKL. The CDR3 region has the DNA TGCGCCAGCAGCCAGATTACAGGAAGCCTTGAAGCTTTCTTT. Protein sequence: CASSQITGSLEAFF.

The V and J genes are TRBV10-3 and TRBJ2-3; 8 bases agree with TRBD1. CDR3 length equals 15 residues. J lost 0 bases, V lost 3 bases, and 2 bases had no gene match. CDR1 ENHRY and CDR2 SYGVKD come from the germline V gene. The CDR3 loop reads CAISEQGVSTDTQYF. CDR3 DNA: TGTGCCATCAGTGAACAGGGGGTGAGCACAGATACGCAGTATTTT.

This chain uses TRBV29-1 with TRBJ2-5; TRBD2 matches at 16 bases. J gave up 5 bases and V 6 bases, and 12 bases lay outside the gene matches. There are 17 residues in the CDR3. From germline, CDR1 is SQVTM and CDR2 ANQGSEA. CDR3: CSVDGTSGRGDWETQYF. In DNA form, the CDR3 reads TGCAGCGTAGACGGGACTAGCGGGAGGGGGGATTGGGAGACCCAGTACTTC.

The chain has TRBV27 and TRBJ2-3, with 11 bases aligning to TRBD1. V lost 6 bases to trimming and J lost 3 bases; unmatched junction nucleotides: 5. The CDR3 runs 15 residues. Germline lookup yields CDR1 MNHEY and CDR2 SMNVEV (reference sequence). CDR3 amino acids: CASRPGTGGTDTQYF. DNA of the CDR3: TGTGCCAGCAGGCCGGGGACAGGGGGAACAGATACGCAGTATTTT.

This chain uses TRBV28 with TRBJ1-1; D unclear. V was pared by 6 bases and J by 4 bases, with 24 bases between. The CDR3 spans 17 residues. The germline V gene has CDR1 MDHEN and CDR2 SYDVKM. The CDR3 sequence: CASRSLDLVDGATEAFF. Written as DNA, the CDR3 is TGTGCCAGCAGGTCTCTGGACCTAGTAGACGGAGCCACTGAAGCTTTCTTT.

CDR3 DNA: TGTGCCAGCAGTTACCATAACAGCCCAACTAATGAAAAACTGTTTTTT. The encoded protein is CASSYHNSPTNEKLFF. This chain links TRBV6-5 with TRBJ1-4, with D uncertain. Deletions cut 2 bases from V and 0 bases from J, with 10 bases between. Per the germline V gene, CDR1 is MNHEY and CDR2 is SVGAGI. The CDR3 is 16 amino acids.

The chain's CDR3 is CASSLVIGLEYNEQFF. In nucleotides, the CDR3 is TGTGCCAGCAGCTTAGTCATCGGGTTAGAGTACAATGAGCAGTTCTTC. This chain uses TRBV7-9 with TRBJ2-1; no definite D call. The CDR3 runs 16 residues. The germline gives CDR1 SEHNR, CDR2 FQNEAQ (reference sequence). V lost 1 base to trimming and J lost 4 bases, with 14 bases between them.

The chain is built from TRBV9 and TRBJ2-7; 10 nucleotides line up with TRBD1. CDR1 and CDR2 from the germline V gene are SGDLS and YYNGEE. The CDR3 is 14 residues long. With V trimmed by 0 bases and J by 5 bases, 2 bases remained unmatched. CDR3 loop: CASSVDGTGDEQYF. DNA for the CDR3: TGTGCCAGCAGCGTAGACGGGACAGGGGACGAGCAGTACTTC.

The V call is TRBV9, the J call TRBJ1-1; D gene unclear. V dropped 0 bases and J dropped 1 base, with 10 bases sitting between them. There are 15 residues in the CDR3. Germline V gene lookup returns CDR1 SGDLS and CDR2 YYNGEE. Here the CDR3 reads CASSVGGGKNTEAFF. In nucleotides, the CDR3 is TGTGCCAGCAGCGTAGGAGGAGGGAAGAACACTGAAGCTTTCTTT.

The CDR3: CASSHLLGSSYNEQFF. As DNA, the CDR3 is TGTGCCAGCAGCCACCTTCTGGGTAGCTCCTACAATGAGCAGTTCTTC. The rearrangement joins TRBV14 to TRBJ2-1; D is undetermined. This CDR3 contains 16 residues. Germline V CDR1 and CDR2: SGHDN, FVKESK. The V gene lost 3 bases and the J gene lost 0 bases, with 12 bases spanning the gap. Full variable domain (remainder filled in from reference TRBV14 and TRBJ2-1): EAGVTQFPSHSVIEKGQTVTLRCDPISGHDNLYWYRRVMGKEIKFLLHFVKESKQDESGMPNNRFLAERTGGTYSTLKVQPAELEDSGVYFCASSHLLGSSYNEQFFGPGTRLTVL.

The chain joins TRBV7-9 to TRBJ2-2; tentative D call: TRBD2 (5 bases). The CDR3 covers 15 residues. The germline V gene has CDR1 SEHNR and CDR2 FQNEAQ (reference sequence). The germline V and J ends were trimmed by 1 base and 4 bases, with 10 bases remaining between them. For the CDR3, the DNA is TGTGCCAGCAGCTTAGGGACTCGGATCACCGGGGAGCTGTTTTTT. Translation: CASSLGTRITGELFF.

The chain carries TRBV4-1 and TRBJ2-1; 8 nucleotides align to TRBD1. Germline-derived CDR1 and CDR2 are MGHRA and YSYEKL. With 4 bases clipped from V and 8 bases from J, the junction kept 10 bases outside the gene matches. The CDR3 contains 15 residues. The CDR3 loop is CASSRDRGPRDEQFF. CDR3 DNA sequence: TGCGCCAGCAGCCGAGACAGGGGCCCTCGGGATGAGCAGTTCTTC.

The gene calls are TRBV12-5 and TRBJ1-2, with 9 bases that match TRBD1. There are 15 residues in the CDR3. V was clipped by 6 bases and J by 5 bases; unmatched bases: 10. Germline assignment: CDR1 LGHNT and CDR2 FRNRAP. CDR3 amino acids: CASGINRGRSYGYTF. DNA of the CDR3: TGTGCTAGTGGGATAAACAGGGGGCGCAGTTATGGCTACACCTTC.

The chain recombines TRBV4-1 with TRBJ1-5; D possibly corresponds to TRBD1 (5 bases). CDR3 length equals 13 residues. Trimming removed 4 bases from V and 6 bases from J, with 10 bases in between. Germline V gene lookup returns CDR1 MGHRA and CDR2 YSYEKL. The CDR3 coding sequence is TGCGCCAGCAGCCTAATGCAGGGTCAGCCCCAGCATTTT. It is translated as CASSLMQGQPQHF.

The V gene is TRBV30, the J gene TRBJ2-7; weak D call: TRBD1 (6 bases). CDR1 and CDR2 from the germline V gene are GTSNPN and SVGIG (reference sequence). This CDR3 is built from 15 residues. V lost 1 base to trimming and J lost 3 bases, with 16 bases between them. The CDR3 DNA follows: TGTGCCTGGAGTGCCTTTATGACAGGTAACTACGAGCAGTACTTC. Its protein product is CAWSAFMTGNYEQYF.

The CDR3 region is CALKDRATDTQYF. DNA of the CDR3: TGTGCCCTCAAGGACAGGGCGACAGATACGCAGTATTTT. This rearrangement joins TRBV10-3 to TRBJ2-3, with TRBD1 identical over 8 bases. The CDR3 length is 13 residues. J lost 3 bases, V lost 11 bases, and 7 bases had no gene match. Germline CDR1 ENHRY, CDR2 SYGVKD.

The count of this clone is one. The V and J genes are TRBV9 and TRBJ1-1, with D perhaps TRBD1 (5 bases). The CDR3 is made up of 14 amino acids. Germline lookup yields CDR1 SGDLS and CDR2 YYNGEE. V lost 2 bases and J 1 base, leaving 9 bases between the germline ends. The CDR3 reads CASSVGGKNTEAFF. Here the CDR3 DNA reads TGTGCCAGCAGCGTCGGGGGTAAGAACACTGAAGCTTTCTTT. Supplemented by reference TRBV9 and TRBJ1-1, the full variable domain reads DSGVTQTPKHLITATGQRVTLRCSPRSGDLSVYWYQQSLDQGLQFLIQYYNGEERAKGNILERFSAQQFPDLHSELNLSSLELGDSALYFCASSVGGKNTEAFFGQGTRLTVV.